This T cell receptor beta chain is from a study of T cells after yellow fever vaccination. Study-level points and caveats: CD4 and CD8 compartments shared a small share of clonotypes. Within FACS-sorted repertoires, abundant clonotypes contaminating from the bulk population could be present. Reappearance after the booster was seen for most primary-vaccination clones, at 95% to 97% CD4 and roughly 90% CD8.

Germline CDR1 reads MGHRA; CDR2 reads YSYEKL. This CDR3 is built from 16 residues. V shed 0 bases and J shed 2 bases, with 12 bases lying between them. Comments on this clonotype: The antigen is not known.

The study made its TCR cDNA through 5'RACE template switching. That step introduced a universal primer site along with UMIs. TCRdb fed the 5' RACE reads into MiXCR, producing one record per CDR3 protein. The sample gives approximately 450,000 distinct CDR3 sequences, around a sixth of which show up once; over 15% is in the top ten. J is TRBJ2-3 and V is TRBV4-1; weak D call: TRBD1 (5 bases). The specimen comprised PBMCs, sampled before the yellow fever booster vaccination. The sequence was obtained from a man aged 18 to 29 who received the YFV17D yellow fever vaccine. DNA of the CDR3: TGCGCCAGCAGCCAAGATCGGGCAGGGTACACAGATACGCAGTATTTT. As protein: CASSQDRAGYTDTQYF.